These 18 T cell receptor beta chains were all obtained from the same sample, sequenced in a study of spatial heterogeneity in lung cancer. The time point is: blood at routine non-recurrence follow-up after resection. MiXCR, applied by TCRdb to the 5' RACE reads, yields one record per CDR3 protein. The repertoire includes around 45,000 distinct CDR3 sequences, approximately 22% of them detected once, and roughly 7.2% sits in the top ten. The specimen was PBMCs, collected at follow-up. These receptors all come from a female donor with early-stage non-small cell lung cancer.

The chain is built from TRBV19 and TRBJ2-6; D gene uncertain. The germline V gene encodes CDR1 LNHDA and CDR2 SQIVND (reference sequence). V lost 2 bases to trimming and J lost 2 bases, with 7 bases between them. The CDR3 totals 15 residues. The CDR3 coding sequence is TGTGCCAGTAGTATATCTGGGGCTGGGGCCAACGTCCTGACTTTC. Its protein product is CASSISGAGANVLTF.

This clonotype has a handful of counts. This chain joins TRBV11-2 and TRBJ2-1; D unclear. Looked up from germline, CDR1 is SGHAT and CDR2 is FQNNGV. There are 14 residues in the CDR3. The V end lost 2 bases, the J end lost 6 bases, and 11 bases lay between the germline ends. The CDR3 DNA follows: TGTGCCAGCAGCTTATATTCCCTAGGCAATGAGCAGTTCTTC. As protein: CASSLYSLGNEQFF.

This clonotype has just a few counts. This chain joins TRBV5-1 and TRBJ2-1, with D perhaps matching TRBD2 (6 bases). The V gene lost 1 base and the J gene lost 10 bases, with 9 bases spanning the gap. CDR1 is SGHRS and CDR2 is YFSETQ in the germline V gene. This CDR3 region has 12 residues. DNA for the CDR3: TGCGCCAGCAGCTTGATCCGGGAGGAGCAGTTCTTC. This codes for CASSLIREEQFF.

The rearrangement links TRBV29-1 to TRBJ2-3; 10 nucleotides line up with TRBD1. The CDR3 is made up of 14 amino acids. J lost 3 bases, V lost 6 bases, and 6 bases had no gene match. From germline, CDR1 is SQVTM and CDR2 ANQGSEA. CDR3 sequence (DNA): TGCAGCGTACTTGACAGGGGGCTTACAGATACGCAGTATTTT. Translated: CSVLDRGLTDTQYF.

The chain recombines TRBV2 with TRBJ2-1, with a weak D call TRBD2 (5 bases). Between the trimmed V and J ends, which lost 3 bases and 7 bases, there was a span of 16 bases. The CDR3 has 15 amino acids. Germline V gene sequence: CDR1 SNHLY, CDR2 FYNNEI. As DNA, the CDR3 is TGTGCCAGCAGTGACGGGTGGGAGAATAAGAATGAGCAGTTCTTC. This encodes CASSDGWENKNEQFF.

A few counts support this clonotype. J is TRBJ1-5 and V is TRBV5-1; D may be TRBD1 (5 bases). V was shortened by 0 bases and J by 5 bases, with 9 bases between the two germline ends. This CDR3 contains 14 residues. CDR1 is SGHRS, CDR2 YFSETQ, per germline. The CDR3 protein is CASSLVAGDQPQHF. CDR3 coding DNA: TGCGCCAGCAGCTTGGTGGCGGGGGATCAGCCCCAGCATTTT.

This clonotype has just a few counts. The V call is TRBV6-6, the J call TRBJ2-2; D possibly matches TRBD1 or TRBD2 (7 bases each). The CDR3 totals 13 residues. The V end lost 11 bases, the J end lost 7 bases, and 17 bases lay between the germline ends. CDR1 is MNHNY, CDR2 SVGAGI, per germline (reference sequence). This chain's CDR3 is CAAREGAGGELFF. The CDR3 region has the DNA TGTGCCGCAAGGGAGGGGGCAGGCGGGGAGCTGTTTTTT.

This clonotype showed up just a few times. V is TRBV20-1 and J is TRBJ2-5; the D call may be TRBD1 or TRBD2 (6 bases each). The CDR3 covers 12 residues. Germline V gene data show CDR1 as DFQATT and CDR2 as SNEGSKA (reference sequence). The V end was cut by 5 bases, the J end by 5 bases, with 12 bases between. The CDR3 nucleotides read TGCAGTGCTCTGGGGGGCCGGGAGACCCAGTACTTC. Translated, it gives CSALGGRETQYF.

The V gene is TRBV7-6, the J gene TRBJ2-2, with no clear D. V lost 5 bases, J lost 4 bases, and 14 bases lay in between. Per the germline V gene, CDR1 is SGHVS and CDR2 is FNYEAQ. This CDR3 is built from 15 residues. Here the CDR3 DNA reads TGTGCCAGCAGCCCCACCGGACGGAGCACCGGGGAGCTGTTTTTT. Translating it yields CASSPTGRSTGELFF.

This chain uses TRBV20-1 with TRBJ1-2; 9 bases line up with TRBD1. The CDR3 is 11 residues long. Germline-derived CDR1 and CDR2 are DFQATT and SNEGSKA (reference sequence). Trimming cost V 5 bases and J 11 bases; bases outside gene matches: 6. The CDR3 nucleotides read TGCAGTGCTCCGGGACAGGGTATTTACACCTTC. This translates into CSAPGQGIYTF.

In its sample, this clonotype was seen a few times. V is TRBV4-2 and J is TRBJ2-1; D is unclear. Between the trimmed V and J ends, which lost 5 bases and 9 bases, there was a span of 8 bases. Germline V CDR1 and CDR2: LGHNA, YNFKEQ. The CDR3 loop spans 11 amino acids. This chain's CDR3 is CASSWSGEQFF. The CDR3 bases are TGTGCCAGCAGCTGGTCAGGTGAGCAGTTCTTC.

The chain has TRBV5-1 and TRBJ2-2; D is unclear. Trimming took off 9 bases at V and 5 bases at J, with 17 bases between the two ends. The CDR3 is 14 amino acids. From germline, CDR1 is SGHRS and CDR2 YFSETQ. The CDR3 coding sequence is TGCGCCACTACAGATAGGGCTGATACCGGGGAGCTGTTTTTT. Translating it yields CATTDRADTGELFF.

This clonotype was detected only a few times. CDR3 region: CAISESTGTGRIGYTF. The CDR3 DNA is TGTGCCATCAGTGAGTCGACGGGGACAGGGAGGATTGGCTACACCTTC. The rearrangement uses TRBV10-3 and TRBJ1-2; 9 nucleotides match TRBD1. Germline V gives CDR1 ENHRY, CDR2 SYGVKD. CDR3 length: 16 amino acids. The junction had 9 bases not matched to a gene; V was cut back by 0 bases and J by 7 bases.

In its sample, this clonotype was seen many times. The DNA of the CDR3 is TGTGCCAGCTCGCCGGATAGACAGGGCATGTATGGCTACACCTTC. This translates into CASSPDRQGMYGYTF. The chain recombines TRBV18 with TRBJ1-2; 7 bases match TRBD1. The CDR3 is 15 residues long. V lost 6 bases and J lost 5; bases outside the gene matches: 12. Germline V gene data show CDR1 as KGHSH and CDR2 as LQKENI.

The chain carries TRBV27 and TRBJ2-2; D ambiguous. Between the trimmed V and J ends, which lost 7 bases and 5 bases, there was a span of 20 bases. CDR1 and CDR2 from the germline V gene are MNHEY and SMNVEV (reference sequence). The CDR3 sequence is 16 residues long. In nucleotides, the CDR3 is TGTGCCAGCACTACTTCGGGCAGGCTGAGGACCGGGGAGCTGTTTTTT. Translated: CASTTSGRLRTGELFF.

The genes are TRBV12-3 or TRBV12-4 and TRBJ2-6; a weak D match, TRBD1 (6 bases). The CDR3 consists of 14 residues. Trimming took 7 bases from V and 1 from J, leaving 8 bases between them. The CDR3: CASTQGSGANVLTF. CDR3 bases: TGTGCCAGCACTCAGGGGTCTGGGGCCAACGTCCTGACTTTC.

The chain couples TRBV5-4 to TRBJ1-1; D might be TRBD1 (5 bases). With 1 base removed from V and 5 bases from J, the gap between germline ends came to 9 bases. Germline V gene data show CDR1 as SGHNT and CDR2 as YYREEE (reference sequence). CDR3 size: 13 residues. The CDR3 loop is CASSLRAGTEAFF. The CDR3, as DNA: TGTGCCAGCAGCTTGAGGGCAGGGACTGAAGCTTTCTTT.

This chain joins TRBV29-1 and TRBJ1-1; D may be TRBD1 (5 bases). The CDR3 has 12 amino acids. The germline CDR1 and CDR2 sequences are SQVTM and ANQGSEA. V was shortened by 7 bases and J by 1 base, with 10 bases between the two germline ends. In DNA form, the CDR3 reads TGCAGCGGGGGCAGGACGAACACTGAAGCTTTCTTT. This codes for CSGGRTNTEAFF.